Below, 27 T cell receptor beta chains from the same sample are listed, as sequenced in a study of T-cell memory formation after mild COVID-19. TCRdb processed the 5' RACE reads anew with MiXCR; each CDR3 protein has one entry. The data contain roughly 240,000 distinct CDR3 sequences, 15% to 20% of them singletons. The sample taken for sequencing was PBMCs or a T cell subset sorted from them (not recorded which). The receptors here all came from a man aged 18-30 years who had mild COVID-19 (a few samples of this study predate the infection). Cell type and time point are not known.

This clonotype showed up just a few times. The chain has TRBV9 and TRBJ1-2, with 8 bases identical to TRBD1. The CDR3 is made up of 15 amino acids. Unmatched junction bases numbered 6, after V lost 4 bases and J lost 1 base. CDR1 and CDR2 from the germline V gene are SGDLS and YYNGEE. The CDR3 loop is CASSQGTGGNYGYTF. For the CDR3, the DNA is TGTGCCAGCAGCCAAGGGACAGGTGGTAACTATGGCTACACCTTC.

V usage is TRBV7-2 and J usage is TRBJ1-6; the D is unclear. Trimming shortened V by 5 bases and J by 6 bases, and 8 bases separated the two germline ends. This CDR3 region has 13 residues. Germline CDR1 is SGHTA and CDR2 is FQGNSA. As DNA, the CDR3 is TGTGCCAGCAGCGTGCTCCCTAATTCACCCCTCCACTTT. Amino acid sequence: CASSVLPNSPLHF.

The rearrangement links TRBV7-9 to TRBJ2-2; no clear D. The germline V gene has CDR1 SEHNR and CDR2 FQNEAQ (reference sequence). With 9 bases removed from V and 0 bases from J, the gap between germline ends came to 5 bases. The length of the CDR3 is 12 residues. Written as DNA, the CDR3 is TGTGCCAGGGATTCGAACACCGGGGAGCTGTTTTTT. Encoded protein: CARDSNTGELFF.

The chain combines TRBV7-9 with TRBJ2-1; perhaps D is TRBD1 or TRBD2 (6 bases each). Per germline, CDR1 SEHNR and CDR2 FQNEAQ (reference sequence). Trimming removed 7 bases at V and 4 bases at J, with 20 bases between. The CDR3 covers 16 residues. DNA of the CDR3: TGTGCCAGCACTCCCCGTGGGGGGCCGGTGTACAATGAGCAGTTCTTC. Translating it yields CASTPRGGPVYNEQFF.

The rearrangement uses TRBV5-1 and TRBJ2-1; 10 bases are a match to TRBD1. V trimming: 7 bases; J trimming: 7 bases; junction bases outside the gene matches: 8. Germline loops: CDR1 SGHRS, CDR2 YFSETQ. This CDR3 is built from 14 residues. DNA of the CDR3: TGCGCCAGCGCCGCGGGGACAGGGGAGAATGAGCAGTTCTTC. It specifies CASAAGTGENEQFF.

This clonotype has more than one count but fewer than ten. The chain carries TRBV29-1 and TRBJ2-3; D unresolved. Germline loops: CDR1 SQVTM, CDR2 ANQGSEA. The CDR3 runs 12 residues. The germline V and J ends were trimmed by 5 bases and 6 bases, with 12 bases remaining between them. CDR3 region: CSVRSPGDTQYF. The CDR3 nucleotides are TGCAGCGTTCGGTCCCCCGGGGATACGCAGTATTTT.

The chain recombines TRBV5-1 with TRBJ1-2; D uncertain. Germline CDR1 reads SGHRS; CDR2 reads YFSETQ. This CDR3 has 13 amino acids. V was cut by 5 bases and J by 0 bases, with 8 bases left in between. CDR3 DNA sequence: TGCGCCAGCAGTGACTTAGCTAACTATGGCTACACCTTC. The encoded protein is CASSDLANYGYTF. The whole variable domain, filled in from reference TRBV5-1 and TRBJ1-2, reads KAGVTQTPRYLIKTRGQQVTLSCSPISGHRSVSWYQQTPGQGLQFLFEYFSETQRNKGNFPGRFSGRQFSNSRSEMNVSTLELGDSALYLCASSDLANYGYTFGSGTRLTVV.

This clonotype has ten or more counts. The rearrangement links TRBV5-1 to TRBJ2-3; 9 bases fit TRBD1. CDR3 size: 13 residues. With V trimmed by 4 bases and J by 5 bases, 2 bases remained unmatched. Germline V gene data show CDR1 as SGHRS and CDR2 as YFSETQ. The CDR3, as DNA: TGCGCCAGCAGCAGGGACAGGGAAGATACGCAGTATTTT. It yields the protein CASSRDREDTQYF.

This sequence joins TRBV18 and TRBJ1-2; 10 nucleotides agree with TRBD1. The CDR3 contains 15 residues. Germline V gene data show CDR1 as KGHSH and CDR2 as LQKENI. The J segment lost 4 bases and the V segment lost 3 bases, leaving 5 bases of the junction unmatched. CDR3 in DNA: TGTGCCAGCTCACCGGGGACAGGGGATGGCTATGGCTACACCTTC. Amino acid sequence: CASSPGTGDGYGYTF. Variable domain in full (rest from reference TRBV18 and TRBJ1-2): NAGVMQNPRHLVRRRGQEARLRCSPMKGHSHVYWYRQLPEEGLKFMVYLQKENIIDESGMPKERFSAEFPKEGPSILRIQQVVRGDSAAYFCASSPGTGDGYGYTFGSGTRLTVV.

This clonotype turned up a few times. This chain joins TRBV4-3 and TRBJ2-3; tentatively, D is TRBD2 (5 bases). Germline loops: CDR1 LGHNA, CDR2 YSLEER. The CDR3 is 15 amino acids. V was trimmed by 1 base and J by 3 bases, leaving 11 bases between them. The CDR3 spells CASSQGLPGTDTQYF. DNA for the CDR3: TGCGCCAGCAGCCAAGGGCTACCGGGGACAGATACGCAGTATTTT.

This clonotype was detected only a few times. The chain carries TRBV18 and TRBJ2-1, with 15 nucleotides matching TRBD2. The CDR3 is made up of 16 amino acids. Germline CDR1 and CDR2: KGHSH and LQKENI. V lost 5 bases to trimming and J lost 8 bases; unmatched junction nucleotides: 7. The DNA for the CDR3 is TGTGCCAGCTCATCGGGACTAGCGGGGGGCGTGGATGAGCAGTTCTTC. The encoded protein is CASSSGLAGGVDEQFF. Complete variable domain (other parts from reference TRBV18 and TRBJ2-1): NAGVMQNPRHLVRRRGQEARLRCSPMKGHSHVYWYRQLPEEGLKFMVYLQKENIIDESGMPKERFSAEFPKEGPSILRIQQVVRGDSAAYFCASSSGLAGGVDEQFFGPGTRLTVL.

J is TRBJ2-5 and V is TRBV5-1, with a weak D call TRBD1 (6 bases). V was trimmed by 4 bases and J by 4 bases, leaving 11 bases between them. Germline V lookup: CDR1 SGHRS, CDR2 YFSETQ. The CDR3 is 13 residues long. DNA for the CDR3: TGCGCCAGCAGCACGGGACACCCAGAGACCCAGTACTTC. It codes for CASSTGHPETQYF.

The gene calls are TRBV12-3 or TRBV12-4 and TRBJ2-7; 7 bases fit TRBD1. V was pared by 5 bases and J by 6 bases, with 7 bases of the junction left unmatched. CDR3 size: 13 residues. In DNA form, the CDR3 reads TGTGCCAGCAGTCTGGGGACAGAGGCCGAGCAGTACGTC. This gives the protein CASSLGTEAEQYV.

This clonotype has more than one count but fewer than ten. CDR3 DNA sequence: TGTGCCAGCAGGTCAGGGTCCAGCACAGATACGCAGTATTTT. Its translation: CASRSGSSTDTQYF. The chain carries TRBV7-9 and TRBJ2-3; tentative D call: TRBD1 (5 bases). V was pared by 6 bases and J by 0 bases, with 10 bases between. The germline CDR1 and CDR2 sequences are SEHNR and FQNEAQ (reference sequence). The CDR3 is 14 residues long.

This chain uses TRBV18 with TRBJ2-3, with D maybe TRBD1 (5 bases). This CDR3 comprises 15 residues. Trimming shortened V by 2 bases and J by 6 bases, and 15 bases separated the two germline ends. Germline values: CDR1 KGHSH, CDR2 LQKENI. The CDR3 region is CASSPGAQVADTQYF. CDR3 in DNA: TGTGCCAGCTCACCAGGGGCACAGGTTGCGGATACGCAGTATTTT.

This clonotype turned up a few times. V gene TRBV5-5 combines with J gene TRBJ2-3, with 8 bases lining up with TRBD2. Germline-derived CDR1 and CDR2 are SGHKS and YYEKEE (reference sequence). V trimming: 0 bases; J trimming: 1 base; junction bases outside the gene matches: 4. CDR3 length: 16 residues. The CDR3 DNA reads TGTGCCAGCAGCTTGGTGTTGCGGGGGGGCACAGATACGCAGTATTTT. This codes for CASSLVLRGGTDTQYF.

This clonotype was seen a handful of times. The CDR3, as DNA: TGTGCCAGCAGTGGGGGGGGACAGTACTATGGCTACACCTTC. It codes for CASSGGGQYYGYTF. The V gene is TRBV27, the J gene TRBJ1-2, with 7 bases fitting TRBD1. Per the germline V gene, CDR1 is MNHEY and CDR2 is SMNVEV (reference sequence). V shed 5 bases, J shed 3 bases, and the junction held 6 bases outside the gene matches. The CDR3 totals 14 residues.

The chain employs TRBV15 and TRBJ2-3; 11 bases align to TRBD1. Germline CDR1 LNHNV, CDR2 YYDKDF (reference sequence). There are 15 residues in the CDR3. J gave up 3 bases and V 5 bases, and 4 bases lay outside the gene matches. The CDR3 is CATSGGQGATDTQYF. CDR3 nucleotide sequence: TGTGCCACCAGCGGTGGACAGGGGGCGACAGATACGCAGTATTTT. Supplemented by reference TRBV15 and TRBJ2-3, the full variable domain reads DAMVIQNPRYQVTQFGKPVTLSCSQTLNHNVMYWYQQKSSQAPKLLFHYYDKDFNNEADTPDNFQSRRPNTSFCFLDIRSPGLGDTAMYLCATSGGQGATDTQYFGPGTRLTVL.

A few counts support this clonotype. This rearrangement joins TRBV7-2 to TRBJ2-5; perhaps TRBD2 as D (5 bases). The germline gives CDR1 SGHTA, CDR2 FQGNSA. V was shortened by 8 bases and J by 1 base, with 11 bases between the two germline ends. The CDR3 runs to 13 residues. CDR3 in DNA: TGTGCCAGCGAGCAGCGGATCCAAGAGACCCAGTACTTC. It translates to CASEQRIQETQYF.

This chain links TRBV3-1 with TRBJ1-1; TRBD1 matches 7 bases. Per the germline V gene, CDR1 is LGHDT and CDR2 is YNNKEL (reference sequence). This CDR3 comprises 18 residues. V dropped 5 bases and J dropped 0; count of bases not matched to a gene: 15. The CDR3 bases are TGTGCCAGCAGCGTACAGTGGGAAAGGGGGCGGATGAACACTGAAGCTTTCTTT. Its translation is CASSVQWERGRMNTEAFF.

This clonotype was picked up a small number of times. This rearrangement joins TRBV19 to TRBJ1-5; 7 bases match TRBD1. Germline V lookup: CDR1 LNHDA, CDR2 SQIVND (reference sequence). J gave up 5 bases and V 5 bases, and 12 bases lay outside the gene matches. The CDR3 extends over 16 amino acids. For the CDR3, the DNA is TGTGCCAGTAGTGACTCATCGACAGGGTGGGATCAGCCCCAGCATTTT. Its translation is CASSDSSTGWDQPQHF.

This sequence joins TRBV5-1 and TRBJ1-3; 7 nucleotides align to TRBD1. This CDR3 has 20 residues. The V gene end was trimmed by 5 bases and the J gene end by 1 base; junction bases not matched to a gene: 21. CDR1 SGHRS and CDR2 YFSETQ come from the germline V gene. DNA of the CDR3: TGCGCCAGCAGGATTCACCCCGGACAGGTCTTCGACAAGTCTGGAAACACCATATATTTT. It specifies CASRIHPGQVFDKSGNTIYF.

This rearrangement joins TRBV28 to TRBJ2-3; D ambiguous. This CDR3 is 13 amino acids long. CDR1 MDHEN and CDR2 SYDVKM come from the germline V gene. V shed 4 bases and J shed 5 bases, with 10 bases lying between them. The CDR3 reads CASSSPAGDTQYF. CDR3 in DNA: TGTGCCAGCAGTTCCCCGGCAGGAGATACGCAGTATTTT.

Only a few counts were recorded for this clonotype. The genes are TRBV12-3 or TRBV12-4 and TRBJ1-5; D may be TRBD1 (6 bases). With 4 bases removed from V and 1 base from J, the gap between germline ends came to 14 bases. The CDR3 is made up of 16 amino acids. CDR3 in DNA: TGTGCCAGCAGTTCCCAGGGGAGGGAGAGCAATCAGCCCCAGCATTTT. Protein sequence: CASSSQGRESNQPQHF.

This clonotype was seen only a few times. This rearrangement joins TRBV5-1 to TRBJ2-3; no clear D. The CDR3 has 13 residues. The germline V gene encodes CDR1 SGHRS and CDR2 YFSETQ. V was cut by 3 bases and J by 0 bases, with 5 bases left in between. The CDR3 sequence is CASSSISTDTQYF. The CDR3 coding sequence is TGCGCCAGCAGCTCGATTAGCACAGATACGCAGTATTTT.

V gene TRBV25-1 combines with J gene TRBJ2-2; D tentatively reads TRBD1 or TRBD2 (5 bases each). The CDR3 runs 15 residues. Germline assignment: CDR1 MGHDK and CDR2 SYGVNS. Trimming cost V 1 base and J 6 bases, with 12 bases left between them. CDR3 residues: CASSESRGEAGELFF. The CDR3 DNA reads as TGTGCCAGCAGTGAATCCAGAGGGGAAGCCGGGGAGCTGTTTTTT. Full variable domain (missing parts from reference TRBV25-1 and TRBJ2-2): EADIYQTPRYLVIGTGKKITLECSQTMGHDKMYWYQQDPGMELHLIHYSYGVNSTEKGDLSSESTVSRIRTEHFPLTLESARPSHTSQYLCASSESRGEAGELFFGEGSRLTVL.

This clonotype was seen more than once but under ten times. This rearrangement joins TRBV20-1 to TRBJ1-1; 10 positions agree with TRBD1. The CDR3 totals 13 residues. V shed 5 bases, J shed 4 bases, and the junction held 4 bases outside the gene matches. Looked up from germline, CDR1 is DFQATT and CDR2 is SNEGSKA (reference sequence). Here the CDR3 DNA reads TGCAGTGCTCCAGGACAGGGGGTCACTGAAGCTTTCTTT. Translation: CSAPGQGVTEAFF.